A single sample gave rise to the 18 T cell receptor beta chains below, sequenced in a study of breast tumors, draining lymph nodes, adjacent tissues. Axillary draining lymph nodes of breast cancer patients supplied the node samples. TCRdb called the multiplex PCR reads again in MiXCR, with one record for every CDR3 protein. The repertoire includes some 100,000 distinct CDR3 sequences, around 21% of them detected once, and 1% to 1.5% sits in the top ten. The material sequenced was axillary lymph node tissue. These receptors came from a female donor with breast cancer. Some clones in this sample may be carry-over from other donors' samples.

This clonotype has ten or more counts. The V gene is TRBV6-1, the J gene TRBJ1-4, with TRBD1 matching over 8 bases. From germline, CDR1 is MNHNS and CDR2 SASEGT. The CDR3 runs 13 residues. V was clipped by 6 bases and J by 8 bases; unmatched bases: 5. Here the CDR3 reads CASRWTGIEKLFF. As DNA, the CDR3 is TGTGCCAGCAGGTGGACAGGGATCGAAAAACTGTTTTTT.

In its sample, this clonotype was seen many times. The V and J genes are TRBV5-4 and TRBJ2-1, with no clear D. CDR3 length: 15 amino acids. CDR1 SGHNT and CDR2 YYREEE come from the germline V gene (reference sequence). V lost 0 bases to trimming and J lost 7 bases, with 14 bases between them. Here the CDR3 reads CASSLASGIGNEQFF. The CDR3, as DNA: TGTGCCAGCAGCTTGGCCTCCGGTATAGGGAATGAGCAGTTCTTC.

This clonotype was found many times. The chain employs TRBV18 and TRBJ2-5, with 7 bases matching TRBD1. The length of the CDR3 is 14 residues. The J segment lost 5 bases and the V segment lost 5 bases, leaving 8 bases of the junction unmatched. Germline values: CDR1 KGHSH, CDR2 LQKENI. This CDR3 reads CASSKDRNGETQYF. The CDR3 DNA is TGTGCCAGCTCAAAGGACAGGAACGGGGAGACCCAGTACTTC.

This clonotype was seen at least ten times. The gene calls are TRBV7-9 and TRBJ2-7; TRBD2 aligns across 9 bases. This CDR3 has 15 residues. The V segment lost 5 bases and the J segment 5 bases; nucleotides outside the gene matches: 10. The germline gives CDR1 SEHNR, CDR2 FQNEAQ (reference sequence). The DNA for the CDR3 is TGTGCCAGCAGCCCCGCGGGGGGGAGTTACCACGAGCAGTACTTC. Amino acid sequence: CASSPAGGSYHEQYF.

The chain joins TRBV7-6 to TRBJ1-4; TRBD1 matches at 9 bases. Germline values: CDR1 SGHVS, CDR2 FNYEAQ. After removal of 5 bases from V and 7 bases from J, the junction contained 17 bases not matched to a gene. The CDR3 is 18 residues long. The DNA for the CDR3 is TGTGCCAGCAGCAACAAACAGGGGGCATTCGAGAAGGGTGAAAAACTGTTTTTT. As protein: CASSNKQGAFEKGEKLFF. Variable domain in full (rest from reference TRBV7-6 and TRBJ1-4): GAGVSQSPRYKVTKRGQDVALRCDPISGHVSLYWYRQALGQGPEFLTYFNYEAQQDKSGLPNDRFSAERPEGSISTLTIQRTEQRDSAMYRCASSNKQGAFEKGEKLFFGSGTQLSVL.

This clonotype was picked up many times. The chain links TRBV4-1 to TRBJ2-7, with TRBD1 matching 8 bases. CDR1 MGHRA and CDR2 YSYEKL come from the germline V gene. Trimming at V came to 0 bases and at J to 9 bases, leaving 4 bases not matched to a gene. This CDR3 comprises 13 residues. CDR3 region: CASSQDDRGAQYF. CDR3 in DNA: TGCGCCAGCAGCCAAGATGACAGGGGCGCGCAGTACTTC.

This clonotype has only a few counts. This chain connects TRBV11-2 to TRBJ2-3; 7 nucleotides line up with TRBD1. There are 18 residues in the CDR3. In germline, CDR1 is SGHAT, CDR2 FQNNGV. V dropped 0 bases and J dropped 2; count of bases not matched to a gene: 11. CDR3 nucleotide sequence: TGTGCCAGCAGCTTAGACTATACCGGGACAGAGAACACAGATACGCAGTATTTT. This translates into CASSLDYTGTENTDTQYF.

This clonotype was counted many times. The V call is TRBV20-1, the J call TRBJ1-2; D not resolved. Germline-derived CDR1 and CDR2 are DFQATT and SNEGSKA (reference sequence). V lost 0 bases and J 3 bases, leaving 11 bases between the germline ends. The CDR3 length is 14 residues. CDR3 loop: CSARDVGSYYGYTF. The CDR3 DNA is TGCAGTGCTAGAGATGTCGGCAGCTACTATGGCTACACCTTC.

This clonotype was seen ten or more times. This chain joins TRBV6-1 and TRBJ1-3; possible D gene TRBD1, 5 bases. The V gene's germline CDR1 is MNHNS and CDR2 SASEGT. There are 16 residues in the CDR3. V lost 8 bases and J lost 0, with 17 bases in between. DNA of the CDR3: TGTGCCAGCTCTTCTCGGGGCAGAAGCTCTGGAAACACCATATATTTT. Translating gives CASSSRGRSSGNTIYF.

This clonotype was picked up many times. The chain combines TRBV5-1 with TRBJ2-3; a weak D match, TRBD2 (6 bases). Germline-derived CDR1 and CDR2 are SGHRS and YFSETQ. The V gene lost 4 bases and the J gene lost 6 bases, with 18 bases spanning the gap. The CDR3 is made up of 15 amino acids. Here the CDR3 DNA reads TGCGCCAGCAGCCCTGCTTCAGGGAGGTCCGATACGCAGTATTTT. It yields the protein CASSPASGRSDTQYF.

This clonotype has a count of ten or more. V is TRBV29-1 and J is TRBJ2-3; D is undetermined. Germline V gene lookup returns CDR1 SQVTM and CDR2 ANQGSEA. Trimming stripped 2 bases from V and 6 bases from J, with 15 bases between. This CDR3 has 14 residues. The CDR3 loop is CSVETVDWKDTQYF. As DNA, the CDR3 is TGCAGCGTTGAAACCGTCGACTGGAAGGATACGCAGTATTTT.

To note about this clonotype: Compared with germline, one end of the junction differs, possibly owing to a read error. The genes are TRBV7-3 and TRBJ2-5; 7 bases are a match to TRBD2. There are 15 residues in the CDR3. Germline V lookup: CDR1 SGHTA, CDR2 FQGTGA. CDR3: CASSLWGGAQETQHF. The CDR3 DNA reads as TGTGCCAGCAGCTTATGGGGGGGAGCTCAAGAGACCCAGCACTTC. Using reference TRBV7-3 and TRBJ2-5 for the parts outside the CDR3, the full variable domain is GAGVSQTPSNKVTEKGKYVELRCDPISGHTALYWYRQSLGQGPEFLIYFQGTGAADDSGLPNDRFFAVRPEGSVSTLKIQRTERGDSAVYLCASSLWGGAQETQHFGPGTRLLVL.

This clonotype has ten or more counts. The V gene is TRBV20-1, the J gene TRBJ2-7; tentatively, D is TRBD2 (5 bases). The V end was cut by 6 bases, the J end by 2 bases, with 14 bases between. From germline, CDR1 is DFQATT and CDR2 SNEGSKA (reference sequence). This CDR3 region has 13 residues. The CDR3: CSANPPGAYEQYF. DNA of the CDR3: TGCAGTGCGAACCCCCCCGGGGCCTACGAGCAGTACTTC.

There are many counts of this clonotype. This chain links TRBV7-9 with TRBJ1-2; 12 nucleotides align to TRBD1. CDR1 and CDR2 from the germline V gene are SEHNR and FQNEAQ (reference sequence). Trimming removed 1 base from V and 5 bases from J; junction bases left unmatched: 11. This CDR3 is built from 18 residues. CDR3 residues: CASSLVGLGTGGAYGYTF. In DNA form, the CDR3 reads TGTGCCAGCAGCTTAGTGGGTTTGGGGACAGGGGGCGCGTATGGCTACACCTTC.

This clonotype has at least ten counts. V and J are TRBV12-3 or TRBV12-4 and TRBJ1-2, with D possibly being TRBD1 (6 bases). The CDR3 sequence is 14 residues long. Trimming removed 5 bases at V and 2 bases at J, with 12 bases between. The chain's CDR3 is CASSVRDINYGYTF. CDR3 bases: TGTGCCAGCAGTGTCCGGGACATAAACTATGGCTACACCTTC.

This clonotype was detected ten times or more. The chain couples TRBV6-1 to TRBJ2-3; D is uncertain. Germline lookup yields CDR1 MNHNS and CDR2 SASEGT. V lost 1 base, J lost 2 bases, and 10 bases lay in between. CDR3 length: 15 amino acids. The DNA of the CDR3 is TGTGCCAGCAGTGAAGTTTTAACCCACACAGATACGCAGTATTTT. This encodes CASSEVLTHTDTQYF.

In its sample, this clonotype was seen once. This chain connects TRBV6-1 to TRBJ1-1; D is unclear. Germline CDR1 and CDR2: MNHNS and SASEGT. V was shortened by 6 bases and J by 1 base, with 9 bases between the two germline ends. This CDR3 comprises 13 residues. The CDR3 protein is CASRPGTNTEAFF. For the CDR3, the DNA is TGTGCCAGCAGGCCCGGAACGAACACTGAAGCTTTCTTT.

There are many counts of this clonotype. This chain connects TRBV20-1 to TRBJ2-7; 9 bases fit TRBD2. The germline V gene encodes CDR1 DFQATT and CDR2 SNEGSKA (reference sequence). With V trimmed by 4 bases and J by 6 bases, 10 bases remained unmatched. CDR3 size: 14 residues. The CDR3 nucleotides are TGCAGTGCTAAAAAGGAGGCTAGCGGGACCGAGCAGTACTTC. Translation gives CSAKKEASGTEQYF.